Sequencing of this T cell receptor beta chain was carried out in a study of blood T cells in healthy people across ages (dated by TCRdb to the mid-2010s). Regarding the research as a whole: In model experiments, roughly one uniquely barcoded TCR beta cDNA molecule per two T cells was captured by template switching. The study measured age-related changes in TCR beta repertoire diversity using deep sequencing normalized with unique cDNA molecular identifiers. Four age groups were formed from the donors: young (average about 16 years), middle-aged (approximately 40), aged (around 68) and long-lived (around 80). To avoid experimental bias, donors of different ages were randomly spread across the sequencing lanes. The study analyzed two additional independent replicas of 1 million unique cDNA reads from the same blood draw for two donors, one aged 18 to 29 and one aged 80 or older.

Spanning cysteine to phenylalanine, the CDR3 consists of 13 amino acids. Of the read, only the CDR3 DNA is kept; its 39 bases are in frame from base 1. The junction shows trimming of 1 base on V and 5 bases on J, plus 9 bases between the germline ends. CDR1 and CDR2 are drawn from the germline V gene (reference sequence): DFQATT, SNEGSKA. Systemically healthy Caucasian individuals from Russia, about 38 in total and aged roughly 6 to 100 years, were included as donors. Each donor gave 8 to 10 milliliters of peripheral blood, collected into EDTA-treated Vacutainer tubes. Ficoll-Paque density-gradient centrifugation was used to isolate PBMCs, with at least 7 million per sample. Trizol reagent was used to extract total RNA from the PBMCs, yielding at least 5 micrograms per sample. For every donor, an aliquot of PBMCs went through flow cytometry to measure the percentages of naive CD45RAhigh/CD27high T cells.

Broader findings and caveats from the paper: Since profiling was done on bulk unsorted PBMCs, naive and antigen-experienced compartments could not be conclusively compared. Compared with the aged group, more naive CD4+ T cells, fewer expanded clones and increased TCR diversity were shown by the long-lived group, suggesting age selection. Estimates of total diversity based on one million sequenced T cells were regarded as lower bounds and as underestimates. Observed TCR beta diversity per million T cells fell roughly linearly with age, and a significant reduction was already apparent by age roughly 41. Because donor CMV infection status was unknown, age-related changes in expanded clonotypes were potentially confounded. The percentage of naive T cells measured by flow cytometry correlated strongly with observed TCR beta diversity.

The protocol used for the library was 5' RACE. The instrument was an Illumina HiSeq 2500. A second PCR of roughly 7 to 11 cycles was performed with a sample-barcoded 5' primer and a J-beta primer mix. Each TCR beta cDNA molecule received a unique molecular identifier from a template-switch 5' adaptor carrying 12 random nucleotides. Each sample yielded at least 2.5 million CDR3-containing paired-end reads. The Mint cDNA synthesis kit, primed by a TRBC-specific oligonucleotide, was used to synthesize first-strand cDNA from all RNA. After uracil-DNA glycosylase treatment, a first 18-cycle PCR used universal primers M1SS and BC2_uni_R on all cDNA. In the original analysis: Normalization of each sample was performed by random selection of 1 million high-quality reads, each carrying a distinct molecular identifier. Instead of being binned into consensus sequences, reads with shared molecular identifiers were discarded. MiTCR, run with a Q25 quality threshold and the strictest error-elimination algorithm, handled CDR3 identification, clonotype clustering and error correction. A nonparametric unseen species model with Euler transformation was used to estimate a lower bound on total TCR beta diversity. TCRdb passed the public sequencing reads through fastp at Q25 and MiXCR, retaining productive beta sequences. Rows are unified per CDR3 protein, each entry keeping the most common DNA and genes. The authors' filters were not applied to this entry. Present in this sample are 710,000 or so distinct CDR3 sequences, about a fifth of which were seen just once. The ten largest clones capture 22% of the sample.

This clonotype turned up a few times. What antigen it recognizes has not been identified. Base qualities are not at hand, and no much larger clone is one base apart. The TCR was taken from a man between 65 and 79 years old in good health. Source material: blood. Here the chain combines TRBV20-1 and TRBJ1-5, with the identity of the D gene unclear. CDR3 reads: CSARGTLYQPQHF. The DNA reads TGCAGTGCTAGAGGGACCCTCTATCAGCCCCAGCATTTT.